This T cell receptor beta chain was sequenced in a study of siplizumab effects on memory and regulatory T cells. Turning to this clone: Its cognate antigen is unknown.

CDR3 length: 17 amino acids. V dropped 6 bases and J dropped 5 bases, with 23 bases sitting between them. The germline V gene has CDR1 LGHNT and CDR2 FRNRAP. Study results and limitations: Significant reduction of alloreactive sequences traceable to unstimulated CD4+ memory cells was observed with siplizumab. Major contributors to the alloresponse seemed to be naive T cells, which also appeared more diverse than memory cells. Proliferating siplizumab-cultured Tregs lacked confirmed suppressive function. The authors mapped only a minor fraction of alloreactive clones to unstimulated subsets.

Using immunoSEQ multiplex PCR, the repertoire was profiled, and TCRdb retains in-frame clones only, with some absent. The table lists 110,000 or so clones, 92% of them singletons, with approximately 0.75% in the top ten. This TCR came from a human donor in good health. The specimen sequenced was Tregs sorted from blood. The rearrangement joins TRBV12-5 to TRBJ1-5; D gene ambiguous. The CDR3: CASGLPSGFGLDQPQHF. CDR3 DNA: TGTGCTAGTGGCCTTCCCTCGGGTTTTGGGTTGGATCAGCCCCAGCATTTT.